What follows describes a single T cell receptor beta chain. Trimming took 1 base from V and 5 from J, leaving 14 bases between them. CDR1 and CDR2 from the germline V gene are MGHRA and YSYEKL. The CDR3 runs to 15 residues. Both 60 Vbeta primers and 13 Jbeta primers went into the PCR. The repertoire was sequenced with immunoSEQ multiplex PCR; TCRdb's copy has only in-frame clones and lacks some. The sample holds 90,000 to 150,000 clones, 75% seen once. The data originate from a study of cytomegalovirus exposure and HLA in healthy donors. The genes are TRBV4-1 and TRBJ1-2; D gene ambiguous. The clonotype comes from a middle-aged woman in good health and CMV-seropositive. The sequenced sample was PBMCs. The CDR3, as DNA: TGCGCCAGCAGCCAAGTTCAGGCACAGCCATATGGCTACACCTTC. This encodes CASSQVQAQPYGYTF.